What follows describes a single T cell receptor (beta chain). The CDR3 totals 14 residues. Germline loops: CDR1 SGHRS, CDR2 YFSETQ. Germline trimming cut 4 bases from V and 7 bases from J; bases unmatched to any gene: 7. The sample comes from a study of shared T cell receptors in the human thymus. Generated by immunoSEQ multiplex PCR, the TCRdb table keeps only in-frame clones and is missing some. Of fewer than 700,000 clones detected, more than 75% appear once; the ten largest clones hold around 0.0099%. The sample was also reused in another study, on human thymus T cells. That work states: Obtained as resections during corrective heart surgery, the thymus tissue was then studied. Among thymic and blood repertoires, usage of V and J genes appeared biased. As related research reported, thymic repertoires overlapped highly among unrelated individuals.

This sequence originates from a boy under two years old with a congenital heart defect. The sequenced sample was thymocytes. V usage is TRBV5-1 and J usage is TRBJ1-5; 8 bases map to TRBD1. The CDR3 nucleotides read TGCGCCAGCAGCCGCGGACAGGGAGGCCAGCCCCAGCATTTT. It specifies CASSRGQGGQPQHF.